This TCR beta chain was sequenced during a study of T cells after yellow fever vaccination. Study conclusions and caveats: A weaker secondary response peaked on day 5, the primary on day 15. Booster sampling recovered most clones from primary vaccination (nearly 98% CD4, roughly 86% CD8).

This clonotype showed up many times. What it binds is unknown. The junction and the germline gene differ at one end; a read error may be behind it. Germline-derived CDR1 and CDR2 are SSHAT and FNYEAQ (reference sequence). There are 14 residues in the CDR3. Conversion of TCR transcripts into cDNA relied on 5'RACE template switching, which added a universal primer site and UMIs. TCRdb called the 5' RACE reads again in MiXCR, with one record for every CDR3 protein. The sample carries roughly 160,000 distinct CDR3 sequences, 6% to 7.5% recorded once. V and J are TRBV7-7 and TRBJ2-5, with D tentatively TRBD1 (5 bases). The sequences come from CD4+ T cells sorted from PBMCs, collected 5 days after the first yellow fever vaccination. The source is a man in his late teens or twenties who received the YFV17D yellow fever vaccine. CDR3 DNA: TGTGCTAGCAGCTCCGACTGGGGCCAAGGGACCCAGTACTTC. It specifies CASSSDWGQGTQYF.